A selection of T cell receptor beta chains follows, all from one sample in a study of cytomegalovirus exposure and HLA in healthy donors. Sequencing was performed with immunoSEQ multiplex PCR; in TCRdb, only in-frame clones are kept and a portion is missing. Of more than 110,000 clones listed, approximately 70% are singletons. The sequenced sample consisted of PBMCs. These receptors came from a young woman in good health and CMV-seronegative. Each CDR3 is given with its conserved first and last residue. D genes are given only for firm matches. Size is omitted from some rows. Given values are once, few, many or a class for expanded clones.

clone size	V gene	J gene	D gene	CDR3 protein	CDR3 DNA
-	TRBV28	TRBJ1-3	-	CASSSQGTGNTIYF	TGTGCCAGTTCGTCCCAGGGGACTGGAAACACCATATATTTT
-	TRBV6-1	TRBJ1-5	TRBD1	CASSERQGGREHF	TGTGCCAGCAGTGAACGGCAGGGGGGACGTGAGCATTTT
-	TRBV6-5	TRBJ1-6	-	CASSYSREENSPLHF	TGTGCCAGCAGTTACTCTAGGGAGGAGAATTCACCCCTCCACTTT
-	TRBV18	TRBJ2-2	TRBD1	CASSFTIPGQGSTGELFF	TGTGCCAGCTCATTCACAATACCGGGACAGGGGTCCACCGGGGAGCTGTTTTTT
-	TRBV28	TRBJ2-7	-	CASSLRRAAYEQYF	TGTGCCAGCAGTTTACGCAGGGCAGCCTACGAGCAGTACTTC
-	TRBV18	TRBJ2-5	TRBD2	CASSPLASGETQYF	TGTGCCAGCTCACCACTCGCTAGCGGAGAGACCCAGTACTTC
-	TRBV19	TRBJ1-1	TRBD1	CASRTGETEAFF	TGTGCCAGTAGGACAGGGGAAACTGAAGCTTTCTTT
-	TRBV11-2	TRBJ2-4	TRBD1	CASSQTRGSKNIQYF	TGTGCCAGCAGCCAAACCAGGGGGTCCAAAAACATTCAGTACTTC
-	TRBV19	TRBJ1-5	TRBD1	CASSQGQGGNQPQHF	TGTGCCAGTAGCCAAGGACAGGGGGGCAATCAGCCCCAGCATTTT
-	TRBV7-3	TRBJ2-3	TRBD2	CASSLGGGGADTQYF	TGTGCCAGCAGCTTAGGCGGGGGAGGGGCAGATACGCAGTATTTT
-	TRBV5-4	TRBJ2-7	-	CASSGGVDSYEQYF	TGTGCCAGCAGCGGCGGGGTAGACTCCTACGAGCAGTACTTC
-	TRBV30	TRBJ1-6	-	CAWRDYGESPLHF	TGTGCCTGGAGGGATTACGGGGAATCACCCCTCCACTTT
-	TRBV6-1	TRBJ2-5	-	CASSEGEEAQYF	TGTGCCAGCAGTGAAGGGGAGGAGGCCCAGTACTTC
-	TRBV30	TRBJ1-6	-	CAWSVGQPYNSPLHF	TGTGCCTGGAGTGTAGGACAGCCCTATAATTCACCCCTCCACTTT
-	TRBV10-1	TRBJ2-5	-	CASRGAGAPRETQYF	TGCGCCAGCAGGGGGGCAGGGGCACCCCGGGAGACCCAGTACTTC
-	TRBV2	TRBJ1-6	-	CASRFDPRSPLHF	TGTGCCAGCCGCTTTGATCCGCGGTCACCCCTCCACTTT
few	TRBV2	TRBJ1-5	-	CASSEQRRNQPQHF	TGTGCCAGCAGCGAGCAGAGGAGGAATCAGCCCCAGCATTTT
-	TRBV4-1	TRBJ2-5	-	CASSQGSPPETQYF	TGCGCCAGCAGCCAAGGTAGCCCACCAGAGACCCAGTACTTC
-	TRBV14	TRBJ2-3	TRBD1	CASSEGQGLNTDTQYF	TGTGCCAGCAGCGAGGGACAGGGATTGAACACAGATACGCAGTATTTT
few	TRBV11-2	TRBJ2-7	-	CASSLEPGYEQYF	TGTGCCAGCAGCTTAGAGCCAGGGTACGAGCAGTACTTC
-	TRBV27	TRBJ1-5	TRBD1	CASSRGTGGLGGNQPQHF	TGTGCCAGCAGTCGCGGGACAGGGGGTTTAGGAGGCAATCAGCCCCAGCATTTT
few	TRBV5-4	TRBJ2-3	TRBD2	CASSRGRGGRPDTQYF	TGTGCCAGCAGTAGGGGGCGGGGGGGCCGACCAGATACGCAGTATTTT
-	TRBV7-9	TRBJ2-1	-	CASSPTGGRLSGEQFF	TGTGCCAGCAGCCCTACAGGAGGACGCCTCAGCGGGGAGCAGTTCTTC
-	TRBV6-1	TRBJ2-3	TRBD2	CASSQLAGGTDTQYF	TGTGCCAGCAGCCAACTAGCGGGAGGCACAGATACGCAGTATTTT
-	TRBV2	TRBJ2-1	TRBD2	CAGAGTIHNEQFF	TGTGCCGGCGCCGGGACTATCCACAATGAGCAGTTCTTC
-	TRBV5-1	TRBJ2-3	TRBD2	CASSTGTQTGGDTQYF	TGCGCCAGCAGCACCGGGACCCAAACGGGGGGAGATACGCAGTATTTT
-	TRBV19	TRBJ2-2	TRBD1	CAANRQGSGELFF	TGTGCCGCCAACCGACAGGGGTCGGGGGAGCTGTTTTTT
-	TRBV4-1	TRBJ2-1	-	CASSQDGGKQFF	TGCGCCAGCAGCCAAGACGGAGGAAAGCAGTTCTTC
few	TRBV6-6	TRBJ2-7	TRBD2	CASTGLAGAEYEQYF	TGTGCCAGCACTGGACTAGCGGGAGCGGAGTACGAGCAGTACTTC
-	TRBV18	TRBJ2-2	-	CASSPLRGLNTGELFF	TGTGCCAGCTCACCACTAAGGGGATTGAACACCGGGGAGCTGTTTTTT
-	TRBV19	TRBJ1-3	TRBD1	CASGGQPGNTIYF	TGTGCCAGTGGGGGACAGCCTGGAAACACCATATATTTT
-	TRBV6-1	TRBJ1-1	TRBD1	CASSENRGLDAFF	TGTGCCAGCAGTGAAAATAGGGGGCTGGATGCTTTCTTT
-	TRBV2	TRBJ2-1	-	CASSDGGPPNEQFF	TGTGCCAGCAGTGACGGGGGGCCCCCCAATGAGCAGTTCTTC
few	TRBV30	TRBJ1-5	-	CACLGGHGQPQHF	TGTGCCTGCCTCGGGGGGCATGGTCAGCCCCAGCATTTT
-	TRBV11-3	TRBJ2-1	TRBD2	CASSFAGGTTYNEQFF	TGTGCCAGCAGCTTCGCGGGAGGGACAACCTACAATGAGCAGTTCTTC
-	TRBV2	TRBJ1-1	-	CASTAATDGTEAFF	TGTGCCAGCACCGCGGCGACAGATGGCACTGAAGCTTTCTTT
-	TRBV28	TRBJ1-3	-	CASSPSSGNTIYF	TGTGCCAGCAGCCCTAGCTCTGGAAACACCATATATTTT
-	TRBV6-5	TRBJ2-1	TRBD2	CASSWLAGPGGDEQFF	TGTGCCAGCAGTTGGCTAGCGGGTCCCGGGGGGGATGAGCAGTTCTTC
-	TRBV2	TRBJ1-4	-	CASHAQATNEKLFF	TGTGCCAGCCACGCGCAGGCCACTAATGAAAAACTGTTTTTT
-	TRBV7-8	TRBJ2-7	TRBD2	CASSLGVGASWGGQYF	TGTGCCAGCAGCCTAGGGGTAGGGGCTAGCTGGGGGGGGCAGTACTTC
-	TRBV30	TRBJ2-4	-	CAWSVGVVKNIQYF	TGTGCCTGGAGTGTGGGAGTTGTCAAAAACATTCAGTACTTC
once	TRBV28	TRBJ2-7	TRBD2	CASTIPDGGKREQYF	TGTGCCAGCACCATCCCGGACGGGGGGAAACGGGAGCAGTACTTC
-	TRBV2	TRBJ1-1	-	CASRQTASATEAFF	TGTGCCAGCAGACAGACAGCTTCGGCCACTGAAGCTTTCTTT
-	TRBV6-5	TRBJ2-4	TRBD2	CASSYTRGGAKNIQYF	TGTGCCAGCAGTTACACCCGGGGGGGGGCCAAAAACATTCAGTACTTC
few	TRBV14	TRBJ1-1	-	CASSQDQRRITEAFF	TGTGCCAGCAGCCAAGATCAGCGCCGGATCACTGAAGCTTTCTTT
-	TRBV5-1	TRBJ1-1	-	CASRGVIQVATEAFF	TGCGCCAGCAGGGGTGTTATTCAGGTTGCCACTGAAGCTTTCTTT
-	TRBV5-1	TRBJ2-5	TRBD2	CASSPGAGGGETQYF	TGCGCCAGCAGCCCCGGGGCGGGAGGGGGCGAGACCCAGTACTTC
once	TRBV30	TRBJ1-1	TRBD1	CAWGQGWTEAFF	TGTGCCTGGGGACAGGGGTGGACTGAAGCTTTCTTT
-	TRBV7-9	TRBJ2-3	-	CASSLGADRTDTQYF	TGTGCCAGCAGCTTAGGAGCGGACCGCACAGATACGCAGTATTTT
-	TRBV28	TRBJ1-3	TRBD1	CASRTGVTGNTIYF	TGTGCCAGCAGGACAGGGGTAACAGGAAACACCATATATTTT
-	TRBV7-9	TRBJ1-2	-	CASSLGGGYGYTF	TGTGCCAGCAGCTTAGGAGGCGGGTATGGCTACACCTTC
few	TRBV7-9	TRBJ1-6	-	CASSNRDPGSPLHF	TGTGCCAGCAGCAACAGGGATCCGGGATCACCCCTCCACTTT
-	TRBV2	TRBJ2-7	TRBD1	CASSGRTGGYEQYF	TGTGCCAGCAGTGGCCGGACAGGGGGATACGAGCAGTACTTC
-	TRBV28	TRBJ2-5	-	CASSPFSAGQETQYF	TGTGCCAGCAGTCCGTTCTCAGCGGGCCAAGAGACCCAGTACTTC
-	TRBV30	TRBJ2-1	-	CAWAGPGWNEQFF	TGTGCCTGGGCAGGACCAGGGTGGAATGAGCAGTTCTTC
-	TRBV18	TRBJ1-2	-	CASSPSEDYGYTF	TGTGCCAGCTCACCATCCGAGGACTATGGCTACACCTTC
once	TRBV7-2	TRBJ1-6	-	CASSLLRVRDAPLHF	TGTGCCAGCAGCTTGCTCCGGGTCCGAGACGCACCCCTCCACTTT
-	TRBV28	TRBJ2-1	-	CASRDGGVNEQFF	TGTGCCAGCCGTGACGGCGGAGTGAATGAGCAGTTCTTC
-	TRBV7-2	TRBJ1-2	-	CASSLEAGNYGYTF	TGTGCCAGCAGCTTAGAGGCCGGGAACTATGGCTACACCTTC